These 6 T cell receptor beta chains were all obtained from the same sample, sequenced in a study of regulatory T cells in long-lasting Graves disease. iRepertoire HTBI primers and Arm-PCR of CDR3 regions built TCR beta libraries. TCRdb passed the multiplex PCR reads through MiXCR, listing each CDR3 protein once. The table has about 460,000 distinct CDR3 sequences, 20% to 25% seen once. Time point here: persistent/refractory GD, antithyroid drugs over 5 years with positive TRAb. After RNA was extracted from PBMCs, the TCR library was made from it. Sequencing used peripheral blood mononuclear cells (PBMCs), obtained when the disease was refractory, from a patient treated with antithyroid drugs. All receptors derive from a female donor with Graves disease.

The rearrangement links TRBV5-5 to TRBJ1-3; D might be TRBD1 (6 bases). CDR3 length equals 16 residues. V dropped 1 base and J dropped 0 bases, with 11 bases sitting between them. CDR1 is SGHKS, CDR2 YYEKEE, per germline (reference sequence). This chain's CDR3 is CASSLSRGDSGNTIYF. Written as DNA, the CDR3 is TGTGCCAGCAGCTTGAGCAGGGGCGACTCTGGAAACACCATATATTTT.

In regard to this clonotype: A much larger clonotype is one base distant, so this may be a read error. The CDR3, as DNA: TGTGCCAGCAGCGCCGGGACATCGAACACTGAAGCTTTCTTT. Translation gives CASSAGTSNTEAFF. The chain carries TRBV9 and TRBJ1-1, with D perhaps matching TRBD1 (6 bases). This CDR3 comprises 14 residues. V shed 3 bases and J shed 1 base, with 10 bases lying between them. Looked up from germline, CDR1 is SGDLS and CDR2 is YYNGEE.

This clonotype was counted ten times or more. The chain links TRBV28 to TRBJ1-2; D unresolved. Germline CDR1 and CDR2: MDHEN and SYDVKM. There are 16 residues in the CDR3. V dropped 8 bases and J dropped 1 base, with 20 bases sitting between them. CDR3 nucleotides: TGTGCCAGCCAATTTCGGGGAGAATCTTATAACTATGGCTACACCTTC. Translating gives CASQFRGESYNYGYTF.

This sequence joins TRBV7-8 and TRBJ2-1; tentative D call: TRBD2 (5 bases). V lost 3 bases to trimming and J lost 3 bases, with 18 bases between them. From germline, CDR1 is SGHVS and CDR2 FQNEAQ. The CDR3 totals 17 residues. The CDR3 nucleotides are TGTGCCAGCAGCTTCTCGAGTTGGGAGAGAGACTACAATGAGCAGTTCTTC. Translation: CASSFSSWERDYNEQFF.

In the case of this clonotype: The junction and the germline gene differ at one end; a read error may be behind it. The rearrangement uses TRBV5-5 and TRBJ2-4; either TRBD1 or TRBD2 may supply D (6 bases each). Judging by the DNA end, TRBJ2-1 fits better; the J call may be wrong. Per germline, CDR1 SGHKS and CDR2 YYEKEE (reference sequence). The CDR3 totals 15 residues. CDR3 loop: CASSLVGGQYNEQFF. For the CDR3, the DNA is TGTGCCAGCAGCTTGGTGGGGGGCCAGTACAACGAGCAGTTCTTC.

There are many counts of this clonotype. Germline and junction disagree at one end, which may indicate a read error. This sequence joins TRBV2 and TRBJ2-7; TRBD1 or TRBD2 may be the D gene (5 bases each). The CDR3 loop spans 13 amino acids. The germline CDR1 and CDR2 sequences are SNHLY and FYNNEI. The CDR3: CASSEGGSKLHGF. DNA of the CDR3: TGTGCCAGCAGTGAAGGGGGGTCTAAACTACACGGATTC. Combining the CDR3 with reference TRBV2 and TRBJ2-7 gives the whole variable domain EPEVTQTPSHQVTQMGQEVILRCVPISNHLYFYWYRQILGQKVEFLVSFYNNEISEKSEIFDDQFSVERPDGSNFTLKIRSTKLEDSAMYFCASSEGGSKLHGFGPGTRLTVT.